Below, 2 T cell receptor delta chains from the same sample are listed, as sequenced in a study of gamma-delta chains in newborns, infants, children. TCRdb reanalysed the reads with CATT. The sample shows 2,200 or so delta-chain clones, approximately 1.5% of them seen only once. The sample comprised blood. These receptor sequences come from a child who was a newborn, infant or young child, either healthy, febrile or measles-vaccinated (not recorded which).

Relative to its sample, this clone is medium-sized. This likely reflects a read error, since a far larger clone is one base away. Other nucleotide sequences from this sample produce the same CDR3. The rearrangement joins TRDV1 to TRDJ1; TRDD3 matches 10 bases. Germline values: CDR1 TSWWSYY, CDR2 QGS. This CDR3 has 22 residues. CDR3 coding DNA: TGTGCCCTTGGGGAAGTCCAATCCTACCCAGTGGGGGATACAGGGTACACCGATAAACTCATCTTT. Translated: CALGEVQSYPVGDTGYTDKLIF.

This clone is medium-sized by share. The V call is TRDV3, the J call TRDJ1, with 11 bases matching TRDD3. This CDR3 has 18 amino acids. Losses at the gene ends were 2 bases for V and 11 bases for J; bases not matched to a gene: 25. Germline V lookup: CDR1 TVYSNPD, CDR2 GDNSRS (reference sequence). The CDR3 reads CAFSVPVLGDIGSTYLIF. CDR3 DNA: TGTGCCTTTTCAGTTCCAGTACTGGGGGATATTGGCTCTACTTATCTCATCTTT.